The 22 T cell receptor beta chains reported below all come from one sample, sequenced in a study of blood T cell repertoires in COVID-19. Produced via immunoSEQ multiplex PCR; TCRdb's table is partial and in-frame only. The profile shows 430,000 or so clones, nearly 90% of them singletons. Sequencing used PBMCs or T cells enriched from blood (not recorded which). The origin of the receptors is a young woman who had been exposed to COVID-19.

The rearrangement joins TRBV9 to TRBJ1-4; a weak D match, TRBD1 (6 bases). Trimming removed 0 bases from V and 8 bases from J, with 11 bases in between. The CDR3 has 14 amino acids. Germline assignment: CDR1 SGDLS and CDR2 YYNGEE. The CDR3 loop is CASSVETGGEKLFF. The CDR3 DNA follows: TGTGCCAGCAGCGTAGAGACAGGCGGAGAAAAACTGTTTTTT. Full variable domain (outside the CDR3, taken from reference TRBV9 and TRBJ1-4): DSGVTQTPKHLITATGQRVTLRCSPRSGDLSVYWYQQSLDQGLQFLIQYYNGEERAKGNILERFSAQQFPDLHSELNLSSLELGDSALYFCASSVETGGEKLFFGSGTQLSVL.

This chain uses TRBV28 with TRBJ1-2; 7 bases are shared with TRBD1. In germline, CDR1 is MDHEN, CDR2 SYDVKM. V lost 2 bases, J lost 7 bases, and 7 bases stayed unmatched. The CDR3 runs 14 residues. CDR3 loop: CASSLDWRGLGYTF. In DNA form, the CDR3 reads TGTGCCAGCAGTTTAGACTGGAGGGGGCTTGGCTACACCTTC.

The J gene is TRBJ1-4, the V gene TRBV7-2, with 9 bases fitting TRBD1. The CDR3 extends over 18 amino acids. With V trimmed by 1 base and J by 2 bases, 8 bases remained unmatched. Looked up from germline, CDR1 is SGHTA and CDR2 is FQGNSA. The CDR3 DNA reads TGTGCCAGCAGCTTAGTCGGGACAGGGAGTCGGACTAATGAAAAACTGTTTTTT. Translated: CASSLVGTGSRTNEKLFF.

This clone was detected only once. The chain couples TRBV5-4 to TRBJ1-4; D is undetermined. Germline values: CDR1 SGHNT, CDR2 YYREEE (reference sequence). This CDR3 is built from 14 residues. Trimming pared 0 bases from V and 5 bases from J, leaving 8 bases between. In nucleotides, the CDR3 is TGTGCCAGCAGCTTGGACAGAGCAAATGAAAAACTGTTTTTT. It is translated as CASSLDRANEKLFF.

The chain has TRBV6-6 and TRBJ1-2; no clear D gene. Germline V gene sequence: CDR1 MNHNY, CDR2 SVGAGI (reference sequence). The CDR3 has 15 amino acids. Trimming left V 0 bases short and J 4 bases short, with 12 bases between. The CDR3 reads CASSYSKTVPYGYTF. CDR3 coding DNA: TGTGCCAGCAGTTACTCGAAAACAGTTCCCTATGGCTACACCTTC.

The chain links TRBV28 to TRBJ2-4, with 10 bases lining up with TRBD1. The CDR3 contains 16 residues. The trim removed 3 bases at V and 8 bases at J, leaving 10 bases unmatched. CDR1 and CDR2 (germline): MDHEN, SYDVKM. The DNA of the CDR3 is TGTGCCAGCAGTTTCGGGGGGGGACAGGGGAGATACATTCAGTACTTC. Translating it yields CASSFGGGQGRYIQYF.

This clone has a single count. The chain employs TRBV7-3 and TRBJ2-5, with 8 bases lining up with TRBD1. The CDR3 length is 15 residues. Germline CDR1 reads SGHTA; CDR2 reads FQGTGA. Trimming cost V 4 bases and J 5 bases; bases outside gene matches: 9. CDR3 sequence (DNA): TGTGCCAGCAGCTCAGGACAGGGACGCAGCGAGACCCAGTACTTC. Translation: CASSSGQGRSETQYF.

The chain joins TRBV12-3 or TRBV12-4 to TRBJ2-3; D is possibly TRBD1 (5 bases). CDR3 length equals 12 residues. With 5 bases removed from V and 4 bases from J, the gap between germline ends came to 7 bases. This CDR3 reads CASSQGADTQYF. In DNA form, the CDR3 reads TGTGCCAGCAGTCAAGGGGCAGATACGCAGTATTTT.

J is TRBJ2-7 and V is TRBV10-3; TRBD1 agrees at 10 bases. V lost 10 bases, J lost 6 bases, and 15 bases stayed unmatched. The length of the CDR3 is 15 residues. In germline, CDR1 is ENHRY, CDR2 SYGVKD. CDR3 region: CASSRPGQGLSEQYF. The CDR3 nucleotides are TGTGCCAGCTCAAGACCGGGACAGGGGTTGTCCGAGCAGTACTTC.

V is TRBV28 and J is TRBJ1-5, with D perhaps TRBD1 (6 bases). The CDR3 contains 15 residues. Germline-derived CDR1 and CDR2 are MDHEN and SYDVKM. V was clipped by 5 bases and J by 3 bases, with 14 bases between them. The CDR3 region has the DNA TGTGCCAGCAGTGGGGGCCAGGGCTTCAATCAGCCCCAGCATTTT. Protein sequence: CASSGGQGFNQPQHF.

The gene calls are TRBV2 and TRBJ1-3, with D possibly matching TRBD1 (5 bases). This CDR3 spans 18 amino acids. V dropped 1 base and J dropped 3 bases, with 19 bases sitting between them. Germline values: CDR1 SNHLY, CDR2 FYNNEI. This CDR3 is CASSEVRGFPLGGNTIYF. Here the CDR3 DNA reads TGTGCCAGCAGTGAAGTTCGGGGGTTCCCACTAGGTGGAAACACCATATATTTT.

Regarding this clone: Other DNA sequences in the same sample also yield this CDR3. The chain recombines TRBV11-2 with TRBJ2-7; TRBD1 aligns across 9 bases. CDR1 and CDR2 (germline): SGHAT, FQNNGV. V was pared by 5 bases and J by 4 bases, with 3 bases of the junction left unmatched. CDR3 length: 13 amino acids. In DNA form, the CDR3 reads TGTGCCAGCAGCCCCGGACAGGGGTACGAGCAGTACTTC. It encodes CASSPGQGYEQYF.

This chain connects TRBV11-1 to TRBJ2-3; D call uncertain. Germline V gives CDR1 SGHAT, CDR2 FQDESV (reference sequence). This CDR3 is built from 15 residues. The V and J ends lost 6 bases and 2 bases respectively, with 15 bases between them. This CDR3 is CASRQSFSFTDTQYF. CDR3 nucleotides: TGTGCCAGCAGACAGAGTTTCTCGTTCACAGATACGCAGTATTTT.

This chain links TRBV10-1 with TRBJ2-7, with D maybe TRBD2 (5 bases). Trimming removed 5 bases at V and 4 bases at J, with 15 bases between. Germline CDR1 is WNHNN and CDR2 is SYGVQD (reference sequence). The length of the CDR3 is 14 residues. CDR3 nucleotide sequence: TGCGCCAGCAGTACTCTCCGGGAACGGTACGAGCAGTACTTC. Amino acids: CASSTLRERYEQYF.

This chain uses TRBV6-5 with TRBJ1-2; D not certain. The CDR3 runs to 13 residues. In germline, CDR1 is MNHEY, CDR2 SVGAGI. Trimming cost V 7 bases and J 2 bases, with 11 bases left between them. CDR3 sequence: CASTLTENYGYTF. The CDR3 coding sequence is TGTGCCAGCACCTTGACGGAGAACTATGGCTACACCTTC.

This sequence joins TRBV28 and TRBJ2-7, with 9 nucleotides matching TRBD1. V trimming: 6 bases; J trimming: 3 bases; junction bases outside the gene matches: 9. CDR1 MDHEN and CDR2 SYDVKM come from the germline V gene. This CDR3 region has 15 residues. CDR3 DNA sequence: TGTGCCAGCAGCCTGAATCCGGGACAGGGCTACGAGCAGTACTTC. This gives the protein CASSLNPGQGYEQYF. The full variable domain, rest sourced from reference TRBV28 and TRBJ2-7, is DVKVTQSSRYLVKRTGEKVFLECVQDMDHENMFWYRQDPGLGLRLIYFSYDVKMKEKGDIPEGYSVSREKKERFSLILESASTNQTSMYLCASSLNPGQGYEQYFGPGTRLTVT.

The chain combines TRBV5-6 with TRBJ2-7; TRBD1 matches 8 bases. The ends lost 6 bases at V and 2 bases at J; junction bases unmatched: 1. Germline values: CDR1 SGHDT, CDR2 YYEEEE. The CDR3 extends over 12 amino acids. CDR3 nucleotides: TGTGCCAGCACGACAGGGGCCTACGAGCAGTACTTC. This translates into CASTTGAYEQYF. Supplemented by reference TRBV5-6 and TRBJ2-7, the full variable domain reads DAGVTQSPTHLIKTRGQQVTLRCSPKSGHDTVSWYQQALGQGPQFIFQYYEEEERQRGNFPDRFSGHQFPNYSSELNVNALLLGDSALYLCASTTGAYEQYFGPGTRLTVT.

The chain carries TRBV27 and TRBJ2-7; 7 bases map to TRBD1. J was trimmed by 10 bases and V by 5 bases; bases with no gene match: 11. The CDR3 spans 13 residues. Germline V gene data show CDR1 as MNHEY and CDR2 as SMNVEV (reference sequence). The CDR3 sequence is CASSADRFSNQYF. The CDR3 DNA follows: TGTGCCAGCAGTGCGGACAGGTTTTCCAATCAGTACTTC.

The chain links TRBV3-1 (or the pseudogene TRBV3-2) to TRBJ2-6; no firm D call. Trimming pared 4 bases from V and 1 base from J, leaving 2 bases between. Germline V gene data show CDR1 as LGHDT and CDR2 as YNNKEL (reference sequence). The CDR3 has 13 residues. The CDR3 sequence is CASSPSGANVLTF. CDR3 coding DNA: TGTGCCAGCAGCCCGTCTGGGGCCAACGTCCTGACTTTC.

The chain is built from TRBV2 and TRBJ1-1, with TRBD1 matching over 8 bases. Losses at the gene ends were 6 bases for V and 0 bases for J; bases not matched to a gene: 9. This CDR3 comprises 16 residues. Germline CDR1 SNHLY, CDR2 FYNNEI. The CDR3 DNA reads as TGTGCCAGCAGGAAGGGGGACAGGTCCATGAACACTGAAGCTTTCTTT. Translating it yields CASRKGDRSMNTEAFF.

In this sample, this clone turned up many times. The chain employs TRBV7-8 and TRBJ2-7; possible D gene TRBD1, 6 bases. Germline V gene data show CDR1 as SGHVS and CDR2 as FQNEAQ. The CDR3 has 13 amino acids. V shed 5 bases and J shed 2 bases, with 10 bases lying between them. The CDR3 region has the DNA TGTGCCAGCAGCGACAGGCTTGCCTACGAGCAGTACTTC. Protein product: CASSDRLAYEQYF.

This clone has a handful of counts. CDR3 sequence (DNA): TGTGCCAGCAACTCTCCTATGGGGACAGCCTATGAAGCTTTCTTT. Its protein product is CASNSPMGTAYEAFF. The V call is TRBV2, the J call TRBJ1-1, with 7 bases that match TRBD1. There are 15 residues in the CDR3. The germline V gene encodes CDR1 SNHLY and CDR2 FYNNEI. The J segment lost 7 bases and the V segment lost 7 bases, leaving 15 bases of the junction unmatched.